The 28 T cell receptor beta chains listed next were all sequenced from one sample in a study of cytomegalovirus exposure and HLA in healthy donors. The study ran its PCR with 60 Vbeta and 13 Jbeta primers. Produced via immunoSEQ multiplex PCR; TCRdb's table is partial and in-frame only. The sample contains 160,000 or so clones, 81% of which appear only once. Sequencing input: PBMCs. These receptors were taken from a woman under 30 in good health and CMV-seropositive.

The rearrangement uses TRBV27 and TRBJ2-7; the match to TRBD1 covers 8 bases. The V and J ends lost 5 bases and 0 bases, in that order; junction bases with no gene match: 9. CDR1 is MNHEY, CDR2 SMNVEV, per germline (reference sequence). CDR3 length: 16 amino acids. CDR3 protein: CASSLIGTGFSYEQYF. Here the CDR3 DNA reads TGTGCCAGCAGTCTTATTGGGACAGGATTCTCCTACGAGCAGTACTTC.

The chain combines TRBV4-1 with TRBJ2-5; 10 nucleotides line up with TRBD2. Per germline, CDR1 MGHRA and CDR2 YSYEKL. The CDR3 is 17 residues long. The trim removed 1 base at V and 3 bases at J, leaving 8 bases unmatched. CDR3 protein: CASSQGGSGGAKETQYF. CDR3 DNA sequence: TGCGCCAGCAGCCAAGGGGGGAGCGGGGGGGCTAAAGAGACCCAGTACTTC.

The gene calls are TRBV5-1 and TRBJ1-6, with 7 bases identical to TRBD1. The germline V gene encodes CDR1 SGHRS and CDR2 YFSETQ. The CDR3 consists of 15 residues. V dropped 2 bases and J dropped 5; count of bases not matched to a gene: 4. The CDR3 coding sequence is TGCGCCAGCAGCTTTCGGACAGGAGATAATTCACCCCTCCACTTT. This encodes CASSFRTGDNSPLHF.

This chain uses TRBV23-1 with TRBJ1-2, with TRBD1 matching over 8 bases. TRBV23-1 is flagged as an ORF with uncertain function. The CDR3 has 15 amino acids. V trimming: 0 bases; J trimming: 4 bases; junction bases outside the gene matches: 4. CDR3 coding DNA: TGCGCCAGCAGTCAATCGGTCAGGGGGCTCTATGGCTACACCTTC. Translation: CASSQSVRGLYGYTF.

The chain carries TRBV11-1 and TRBJ2-7; tentative D call: TRBD2 (5 bases). CDR3 length: 14 amino acids. Germline V lookup: CDR1 SGHAT, CDR2 FQDESV (reference sequence). Trimming took off 1 base at V and 1 base at J, with 8 bases between the two ends. CDR3 residues: CASSLDSESYEQYF. The CDR3 DNA reads as TGTGCCAGCAGCTTAGATAGCGAATCCTACGAGCAGTACTTC.

The chain has TRBV5-8 and TRBJ1-5; D gene uncertain. V lost 1 base, J lost 8 bases, and 19 bases lay in between. Germline V CDR1 and CDR2: SGHTS, YDEGEE. CDR3 length: 16 residues. In DNA form, the CDR3 reads TGTGCCAGCAGCTTGTACCCCCACAAGGGAGGAGAGCCCCAGCATTTT. It translates to CASSLYPHKGGEPQHF.

The V call is TRBV19, the J call TRBJ2-2; TRBD2 is a possible D gene (5 bases). The CDR3 length is 14 residues. CDR1 and CDR2 (germline): LNHDA, SQIVND (reference sequence). The V gene lost 6 bases and the J gene lost 3 bases, with 11 bases spanning the gap. DNA for the CDR3: TGTGCCAGTAGGAGGAAGGGAGACACCGGGGAGCTGTTTTTT. It codes for CASRRKGDTGELFF.

The chain couples TRBV4-1 to TRBJ2-7; TRBD1 agrees at 10 bases. The V gene end was trimmed by 3 bases and the J gene end by 1 base; junction bases not matched to a gene: 6. The length of the CDR3 is 16 residues. Germline V lookup: CDR1 MGHRA, CDR2 YSYEKL. The CDR3 here is CASSQEWTGGSYEQYF. Here the CDR3 DNA reads TGCGCCAGCAGCCAGGAATGGACAGGGGGGTCCTACGAGCAGTACTTC.

This clone has more than one count but fewer than ten. V is TRBV10-2 and J is TRBJ2-5, with a weak D call TRBD1 (5 bases). The CDR3 contains 13 residues. V lost 9 bases, J lost 2 bases, and 13 bases lay in between. Looked up from germline, CDR1 is WSHSY and CDR2 is SAAADI. The CDR3 protein is CASRKGVQETQYF. The CDR3 DNA reads TGCGCCAGTCGAAAAGGGGTGCAAGAGACCCAGTACTTC.

This clone was detected once. The V call is TRBV7-3, the J call TRBJ1-3; D may be TRBD1 (6 bases). The CDR3 runs 18 residues. Germline lookup yields CDR1 SGHTA and CDR2 FQGTGA. V gave up 3 bases and J gave up 0 bases, with 18 bases separating them. The CDR3 DNA reads TGTGCCAGCAGCTTTCTTATCTCCGGGACACCCTCTGGAAACACCATATATTTT. Protein product: CASSFLISGTPSGNTIYF.

J is TRBJ1-1 and V is TRBV18; perhaps TRBD1 as D (6 bases). The CDR3 is 15 residues long. Germline assignment: CDR1 KGHSH and CDR2 LQKENI. V was trimmed by 0 bases and J by 5 bases, leaving 13 bases between them. The CDR3 protein is CASSPPSRGFTEAFF. CDR3 coding DNA: TGTGCCAGCTCACCACCGTCCAGGGGATTTACTGAAGCTTTCTTT.

This chain links TRBV4-1 with TRBJ2-5; 10 bases match TRBD2. V was clipped by 4 bases and J by 3 bases; unmatched bases: 5. This CDR3 has 15 residues. Germline CDR1 reads MGHRA; CDR2 reads YSYEKL. Written as DNA, the CDR3 is TGCGCCAGCAGCCCCAGCGGGACTAGCGAAGAGACCCAGTACTTC. This sequence encodes CASSPSGTSEETQYF.

This chain joins TRBV5-8 and TRBJ1-2, with a tentative D call TRBD1 (6 bases). This CDR3 has 13 residues. The germline gives CDR1 SGHTS, CDR2 YDEGEE. V lost 10 bases and J 4 bases, leaving 17 bases between the germline ends. This CDR3 is CACRGGEAYGYTF. CDR3 bases: TGTGCCTGTCGCGGGGGCGAGGCCTATGGCTACACCTTC. The variable domain in full, completed from reference TRBV5-8 and TRBJ1-2, reads EAGVTQSPTHLIKTRGQQATLRCSPISGHTSVYWYQQALGLGLQFLLWYDEGEERNRGNFPPRFSGRQFPNYSSELNVNALELEDSALYLCACRGGEAYGYTFGSGTRLTVV.

The chain combines TRBV29-1 with TRBJ1-2, with D perhaps TRBD1 (6 bases). The CDR3 loop spans 13 amino acids. Germline CDR1 SQVTM, CDR2 ANQGSEA. V was trimmed by 2 bases and J by 6 bases, leaving 13 bases between them. DNA for the CDR3: TGCAGCGTTGAAAAGACAGGAGGTGATGGCTACACCTTC. This codes for CSVEKTGGDGYTF.

The J gene is TRBJ1-5, the V gene TRBV29-1; 8 bases are a match to TRBD1. The CDR3 contains 12 residues. Germline V gene lookup returns CDR1 SQVTM and CDR2 ANQGSEA. The V and J ends lost 4 bases and 4 bases, in that order; junction bases with no gene match: 0. This CDR3 is CSVGQGNQPQHF. CDR3 in DNA: TGCAGCGTTGGACAGGGGAATCAGCCCCAGCATTTT.

The V and J genes are TRBV29-1 and TRBJ2-2; the match to TRBD2 covers 11 bases. Germline V CDR1 and CDR2: SQVTM, ANQGSEA. The trim removed 0 bases at V and 1 base at J, leaving 1 base unmatched. The CDR3 consists of 16 residues. CDR3 in amino acids: CSVEDLAGGNTGELFF. CDR3 bases: TGCAGCGTTGAAGATCTAGCGGGGGGGAACACCGGGGAGCTGTTTTTT.

The chain carries TRBV7-9 and TRBJ2-7; no clear D gene. Trimming left V 4 bases short and J 7 bases short, with 8 bases between. In germline, CDR1 is SEHNR, CDR2 FQNEAQ (reference sequence). The CDR3 length is 11 residues. The CDR3, as DNA: TGTGCCAGCAGCTCGGTCCGGGAGCAGTACTTC. This codes for CASSSVREQYF. The full variable domain, completed using reference TRBV7-9 and TRBJ2-7, is DTGVSQNPRHKITKRGQNVTFRCDPISEHNRLYWYRQTLGQGPEFLTYFQNEAQLEKSRLLSDRFSAERPKGSFSTLEIQRTEQGDSAMYLCASSSVREQYFGPGTRLTVT.

J is TRBJ1-1 and V is TRBV7-9; unclear D gene. Germline CDR1 is SEHNR and CDR2 is FQNEAQ (reference sequence). The CDR3 totals 15 residues. V was trimmed by 1 base and J by 5 bases, leaving 14 bases between them. The CDR3, as DNA: TGTGCCAGCAGCTTAGAGCGTCGCGTCTGGACTGAAGCTTTCTTT. It encodes CASSLERRVWTEAFF.

In this sample, this clone turned up once. The chain couples TRBV4-3 to TRBJ2-7; perhaps TRBD1 as D (5 bases). V lost 0 bases and J 1 base, leaving 10 bases between the germline ends. This CDR3 comprises 15 residues. The germline V gene encodes CDR1 LGHNA and CDR2 YSLEER. CDR3 amino acids: CASSQDFDSSYEQYF. CDR3 nucleotides: TGCGCCAGCAGCCAAGATTTTGACAGTTCCTACGAGCAGTACTTC.

This clone was seen only a few times. The chain combines TRBV19 with TRBJ2-5; 7 bases match TRBD1. CDR1 and CDR2 (germline): LNHDA, SQIVND (reference sequence). V was clipped by 5 bases and J by 2 bases; unmatched bases: 8. CDR3 length equals 15 residues. For the CDR3, the DNA is TGTGCCAGTAGTCCGACACAGGGGTGGCAAGAGACCCAGTACTTC. This sequence encodes CASSPTQGWQETQYF. The variable domain in full, completed from reference TRBV19 and TRBJ2-5, reads DGGITQSPKYLFRKEGQNVTLSCEQNLNHDAMYWYRQDPGQGLRLIYYSQIVNDFQKGDIAEGYSVSREKKESFPLTVTSAQKNPTAFYLCASSPTQGWQETQYFGPGTRLLVL.

This chain joins TRBV27 and TRBJ2-5; 7 bases fit TRBD2. The CDR3 totals 17 residues. CDR1 and CDR2 from the germline V gene are MNHEY and SMNVEV (reference sequence). Trimming took 6 bases from V and 3 from J; bases not matched to a gene: 16. Here the CDR3 reads CASRHHLTTSREETQYF. The CDR3 DNA sequence: TGTGCCAGCAGGCACCACCTCACGACTAGCAGAGAAGAGACCCAGTACTTC.

The rearrangement links TRBV7-2 to TRBJ2-7; D remains unclear. The ends were cut back, 0 bases at V and 0 bases at J, with 9 bases in the middle. Per germline, CDR1 SGHTA and CDR2 FQGNSA. The CDR3 covers 15 residues. CDR3 region: CASSLASRGSYEQYF. Here the CDR3 DNA reads TGTGCCAGCAGCTTAGCAAGCCGAGGCTCCTACGAGCAGTACTTC.

Only a few counts were recorded for this clone. The chain combines TRBV5-1 with TRBJ2-3, with a weak D call TRBD1 (5 bases). CDR1 is SGHRS, CDR2 YFSETQ, per germline. The CDR3 runs 14 residues. Trimming pared 4 bases from V and 4 bases from J, leaving 13 bases between. The DNA for the CDR3 is TGCGCCAGCAGCCAAATTGTCAGGGCAGATACGCAGTATTTT. It encodes CASSQIVRADTQYF. The full variable domain, rest sourced from reference TRBV5-1 and TRBJ2-3, is KAGVTQTPRYLIKTRGQQVTLSCSPISGHRSVSWYQQTPGQGLQFLFEYFSETQRNKGNFPGRFSGRQFSNSRSEMNVSTLELGDSALYLCASSQIVRADTQYFGPGTRLTVL.

The chain couples TRBV7-9 to TRBJ1-5; no clear D. Germline CDR1 and CDR2: SEHNR and FQNEAQ (reference sequence). The V gene lost 5 bases and the J gene lost 4 bases, with 6 bases spanning the gap. The CDR3 has 12 residues. The CDR3 DNA sequence: TGTGCCAGCAGCCTCACTAATCAGCCCCAGCATTTT. Its translation is CASSLTNQPQHF.

The chain uses TRBV5-6 and TRBJ1-3; D perhaps matches TRBD1 (6 bases). Germline CDR1 reads SGHDT; CDR2 reads YYEEEE. The CDR3 totals 16 residues. The ends were cut back, 4 bases at V and 0 bases at J, with 14 bases in the middle. The CDR3 coding sequence is TGTGCCAGCAGCCGACCGGGACATCTCTCTGGAAACACCATATATTTT. Protein product: CASSRPGHLSGNTIYF.

The V call is TRBV7-9, the J call TRBJ1-1; D is unresolved. The CDR3 sequence is 15 residues long. Germline CDR1 and CDR2: SEHNR and FQNEAQ (reference sequence). Trimming left V 6 bases short and J 5 bases short, with 19 bases between. CDR3 residues: CASRPRTSPETEAFF. CDR3 nucleotide sequence: TGTGCCAGCAGACCCCGGACTTCACCGGAAACTGAAGCTTTCTTT.

The gene calls are TRBV6-5 and TRBJ2-5; 7 bases fit TRBD2. This CDR3 comprises 13 residues. From germline, CDR1 is MNHEY and CDR2 SVGAGI. V lost 6 bases to trimming and J lost 5 bases; unmatched junction nucleotides: 6. The CDR3 is CASRPTSHETQYF. CDR3 sequence (DNA): TGTGCCAGCAGGCCGACTAGCCACGAGACCCAGTACTTC.

This clone appeared a single time. The J gene is TRBJ1-2, the V gene TRBV2; D is possibly TRBD1 (6 bases). Germline V gene data show CDR1 as SNHLY and CDR2 as FYNNEI. This CDR3 is 13 amino acids long. V lost 5 bases and J 9 bases, leaving 16 bases between the germline ends. The CDR3 reads CASSPPRTASYTF. In DNA, the CDR3 is TGTGCCAGCAGTCCCCCACGGACAGCCAGCTACACCTTC. Full variable domain (remainder filled in from reference TRBV2 and TRBJ1-2): EPEVTQTPSHQVTQMGQEVILRCVPISNHLYFYWYRQILGQKVEFLVSFYNNEISEKSEIFDDQFSVERPDGSNFTLKIRSTKLEDSAMYFCASSPPRTASYTFGSGTRLTVV.